The subject of this entry is one T cell receptor beta chain. This receptor's antigen is unknown. No base qualities exist here, and no much larger clone lies one base off it. Hyperthyroidism patients were newly diagnosed, were aged 18 to 65 years, and had a disease duration under 2 months. Patients with other autoimmune diseases, uncontrolled infections, pregnancy or lactation were excluded. Diagnosis was based on clinical symptoms, serum thyroxine, TRAb, thyroid ultrasound and orbital computed tomography. Total RNA was extracted using Trizol reagent, and RNA quality was checked on an Agilent 2100 Bioanalyzer. These data originate in a study of Graves' ophthalmopathy and Graves' hyperthyroidism listed by TCRdb under 2018. General notes on the study: Stable hyperthyroidism was defined as no progression to ophthalmopathy within 18 months of follow-up. The study used TCR beta repertoire signatures to distinguish Graves' ophthalmopathy from Graves' hyperthyroidism and to predict progression to ophthalmopathy. In total, 135 blood samples were TCR-sequenced: 40 to 45 ophthalmopathy, under 80 hyperthyroidism and 17 hyperthyroidism-to-ophthalmopathy patients. To explore V-J signatures that separate ophthalmopathy from hyperthyroidism, a discovery set of about a hundred patients was enrolled, consisting of about 45 with ophthalmopathy and some 59 with stable hyperthyroidism. The independent validation cohort included 18 to 20 hyperthyroidism patients plus 17 patients who later progressed from hyperthyroidism to ophthalmopathy. In a handful of hyperthyroidism patients, the T-cell repertoires found in thyroid tissue were compared with those found in blood. Once sampling was done, hyperthyroidism patients were given methimazole at a starting dose of 30 mg daily, while ophthalmopathy patients were given high-dose intravenous methylprednisolone.

For repertoire sequencing, the TCR beta CDR3 regions were amplified from RNA transcripts. A first-round RT-PCR used HTBI primers with the Qiagen OneStep RT-PCR kit, followed by a second-round multiplex PCR, size selection and purification. Libraries were sequenced on an Illumina HiSeq2000 using paired-end 100 bp reads. The paper's data handling went like this. SOAPnuke was used to process the reads, removing any read that contained adapters or uncalled bases, had a mean Phred below 15, or lacked an exact match to the constant primer or identifier. COPE v1.2.5 was used to merge the high-quality paired reads. Each unique nucleotide sequence was treated as a clonotype, and MiTCR v1.1 was used to align the clonotypes to the IMGT TRB V, D and J references. Only V-J combinations with frequency above 0.0001 were analysed, covering more than 99% of repertoires. A TCR clonal expansion and chaos score per V-J combination was defined as the ratio of F50 clonal expansion to chaos observed in the TCRdist matrix. Welch's t-statistics and random forest were used to narrow the features down to 10 to 15 V-J combinations, which were then fed into a naive Bayes classifier. Thyroid-blood repertoire similarity was quantified with the Morisita-Horn index. TCRdb itself trimmed the public reads at Q25 with fastp, ran MiXCR and retained productive beta chains. CDR3 protein duplicates are merged, each entry listing the most common genes and DNA. None of the V and J calls come from the authors' own analysis; TCRdb made them. This sample gives around 590,000 distinct CDR3 sequences in total; roughly 39% of them show up just once. The leading ten clones occupy roughly 4.5% of the sample.

What the study reported, not specific to this receptor: Sample size was not statistically predetermined, and group allocation was not concealed from the investigators. In validation, the model predicted ophthalmopathy progression with about 64% sensitivity and around 72% specificity; roughly eleven predicted patients were CT-confirmed with GO in a median of around 6 months. Most expanded thyroid clonotypes with frequency above 0.001 were also detected in blood, suggesting blood repertoires may reflect the thyroid immune response. Ophthalmopathy was separated from stable hyperthyroidism by the 13-signature model with about 90% sensitivity and about 81% specificity in cross-validation and with 80%/75% in the test set.

This TCR was recovered from an adult man with Graves' hyperthyroidism. Sequencing was performed on peripheral blood or thyroid tissue (not recorded which).

The CDR3 reads CASRSGKGQDNEQFF. The DNA reads as follows: TGTGCCAGCAGATCCGGCAAGGGCCAGGACAATGAGCAGTTCTTC. The chain was built from TRBV2 and TRBJ2-1, with no confidently assigned D gene. The CDR3, cysteine through phenylalanine, is 15 amino acids long. Only the CDR3 part of the read is kept: 45 bases, read in frame from the first base. CDR1 and CDR2 were assigned from the germline V gene as SNHLY and FYNNEI. The germline ends are 17 bases apart after V is trimmed by 6 bases and J by 5 bases.